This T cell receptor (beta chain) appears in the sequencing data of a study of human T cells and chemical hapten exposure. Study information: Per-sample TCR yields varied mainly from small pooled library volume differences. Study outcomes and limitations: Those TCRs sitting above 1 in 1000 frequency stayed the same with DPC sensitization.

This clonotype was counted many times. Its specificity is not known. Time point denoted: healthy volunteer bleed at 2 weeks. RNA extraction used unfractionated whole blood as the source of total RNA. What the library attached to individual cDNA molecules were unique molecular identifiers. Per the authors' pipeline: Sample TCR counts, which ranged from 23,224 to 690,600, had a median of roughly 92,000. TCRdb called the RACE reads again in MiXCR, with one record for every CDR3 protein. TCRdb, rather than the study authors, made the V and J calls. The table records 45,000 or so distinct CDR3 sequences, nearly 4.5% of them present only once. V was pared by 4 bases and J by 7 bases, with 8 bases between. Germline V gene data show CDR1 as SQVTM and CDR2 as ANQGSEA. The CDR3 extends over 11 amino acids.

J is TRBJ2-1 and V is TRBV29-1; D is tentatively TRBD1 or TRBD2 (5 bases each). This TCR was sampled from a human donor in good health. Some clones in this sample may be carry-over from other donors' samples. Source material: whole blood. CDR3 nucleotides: TGCAGCGTTGTAGGGACGAATGAGCAGTTCTTC. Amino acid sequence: CSVVGTNEQFF.